Sequencing of this T cell receptor beta chain was carried out in a study of cytomegalovirus exposure and HLA in healthy donors (dated by TCRdb to 2015 to 2018). General notes on the study: According to an earlier analysis of 587 of the donors, some 170 million T cells yielded some 120 million unique TCR beta sequences and roughly 280 Gb of sequence data. The T cell repertoires of 666 subjects were profiled by immunosequencing and related to cytomegalovirus serostatus. A separate validation cohort of about 110 different subjects was used in addition to the roughly 700-subject first cohort. A later genetic analysis used genome-wide SNP genotypes for about 65% of the roughly 670 donors, treating that subset as a discovery cohort. In a later analysis, previously published TCR beta repertoires from 666 donors were re-analyzed and high-resolution HLA genotyping was added so that TCR occurrence patterns could be studied. An earlier analysis of several hundred of the donors applied high-throughput TCR beta sequencing to assess whether each TCR beta V gene segment acted as functional or pseudogenic. Alongside the repertoire data, information on donor age, sex, ethnicity and CMV serostatus was compiled. The study aimed to test whether signatures of past pathogen exposure could be identified by cataloging public T cell receptors. Of the roughly 420 genotyped donors, 80% to 90% were placed in the genetic ancestry cluster associated with self-reported Caucasian donors. Five DR-DQ haplotypes were handled as single units for association and clustering, since linkage in the cohort was strong. An early release that covered some 640 HLA-typed donors contained approximately 290 gigabases of sequencing data and 75 million to 100 million unique TCR sequences. Rather than drawing on any new phenotypic data, the later analysis identified candidate immune exposures from TCR beta sequences and the way those sequences occurred across donors. On average, around 240,000 unique TCR beta nucleotide sequences were sequenced per donor among about 400 genotyped donors of the cohort, with roughly 19% of those sequences being non-productive. All discovery cohort repertoires had been generated using a single sequencing platform. The study combined high-throughput TCR immunosequencing, statistical association of individual TCRs with disease status, and machine learning to predict cytomegalovirus infection status. Class I and class II HLA loci were covered by the typing at four-digit resolution. The number of donors typed differed by locus, with roughly 629-640 for A, B, C, DRB1 and DQB1, more than 500 for DQA1, over 600 for DPA1, and under 490 for DPB1.

Comments on this clone: The antigen this receptor binds is unknown. Nothing much larger sits one base from this clone, and base qualities are not available.

CDR1 and CDR2 (MDHEN, SYDVKM) derive from the germline V gene. V is trimmed back by 3 bases and J by 5 bases, and the junction contains 11 bases that no gene match accounts for. The CDR3 covers 17 residues, taking in both the cysteine and the phenylalanine. Just the 51-base CDR3 DNA is kept, in frame starting at base 1. Library preparation was by the immunoSEQ multiplex PCR assay. For the multiplex PCR, a mixture combining 60 forward primers for TCR Vbeta segments and 13 reverse primers for TCR Jbeta segments was used. The CDR3 region of rearranged TCR beta genes was amplified from genomic DNA by a multiplex PCR assay. Amplified TCR beta libraries were sequenced as 87-base-pair reads on the Illumina HiSeq System. The paper's processing steps were these. A later analysis counted some 74 million unique TCR beta chains across the approximately 700 repertoires, and approximately 11 million of these chains were shared by at least two donors. A nearest-neighbor algorithm error-corrected the raw reads and collapsed the reads into unique sequences, merging closely related sequences to remove PCR and sequencing errors. V, D and J gene segments were assigned by aligning CDR3 sequences to IMGT reference sequences. Each retained sequence needed at least a six-nucleotide match to both a V gene segment and a J gene segment. Rearrangements were classified as productive when the CDR3 lacked stop codons and remained in frame with V and J, and all other rearrangements were classified as non-productive. Following IMGT convention, CDR3 was defined as the stretch from the second conserved V-encoded cysteine up to the conserved J-encoded phenylalanine. The earlier analysis of about 500 of the donors excluded sequences that lacked an unambiguous match to a single V gene segment. An earlier analysis of 500 to 600 of the donors classified V segments as functional when productive rearrangements were above 56.7% and as segregating when the standard deviation between donors was above 5%. A statistical classification framework was developed to diagnose cytomegalovirus status using the catalog of TCR beta chain sequences. V and J gene assignment, in a later analysis, came from comparing TCR nucleotide sequences with IMGT/GENE-DB human TR gene sequences. Using the TCRdist pipeline, a later analysis assigned CDR3 sequences along with most-parsimonious VDJ recombination scenarios. In a later analysis, every TCR beta chain was defined by the combination of its CDR3 amino acid sequence and its V-gene family, and reads without a unique V-gene family were dropped. In a later analysis, 450 to 600 highly shared, low-generation-probability nucleotide sequences were removed to address suspected cross-contamination and a sequencing artifact. In a later analysis, a clonal expansion index was calculated for each public chain from normalized within-repertoire ranks of inferred template counts. Generation probabilities in a later analysis came from a VDJ recombination model fitted to out-of-frame rearrangements, and those results were checked against IGoR. In a later analysis, TCR-TCR, TCR-HLA and TCR-CMV co-occurrence was scored with hypergeometric tests, and a repertoire-size bias correction was applied to TCR pairs. To estimate false discovery rates, a later analysis permuted the HLA or CMV assignments 20 times. A later analysis grouped co-occurring TCRs with DBSCAN, adding TCRdist sequence similarity when clustering within HLA-allele-positive subsets. For co-occurrence clustering, repertoires with fewer than 30,000 or more than 120,000 public chains were excluded, along with 4 to 6 repertoires with anomalous nucleotide sharing. The clones in this table, taken by TCRdb from immuneACCESS, are in-frame only. Not every clone is retained; where verified, under half of the shortfall comes from an unresolved V gene, and the cause of the rest is unknown. V and J calls and clone size are given by that table; D and trimming were obtained from the DNA. The sample table holds about 59,000 clones, of which around 83% were seen once. 1.5% to 2% of the sample rests with the top ten.

What the authors observed across the whole study: Sequencing depth was assumed to be roughly uniform across donors in the presence/absence analyses, though that assumption may not hold. In the study, approximately 150 TCR beta chains were listed as associated with cytomegalovirus. In both the original and validation cohorts, the classifier was reported to diagnose cytomegalovirus status with high specificity and sensitivity. A later analysis found that TCR association rates varied across HLA loci, with DRB1 alleles showing the most associated TCRs and HLA-C alleles the fewest. Compared with the roughly 710-donor mean, donors in an Asian-associated ancestry cluster had fewer N-insertions in productive TCRs, according to a later genetic analysis. In a later analysis, HLA-associated TCR beta chains showed more clonal expansion and lower generation probabilities than non-associated chains that were equally common. CMV serostatus was the only immune exposure information available for the cohort. In a later analysis, most CMV-associated TCR beta chains were found to appear HLA-restricted, with HLA associations seemingly driven largely by CMV exposure. In a later genetic analysis, a missense DCLRE1C variant was associated with V-gene and J-gene trimming of TCR beta chains, and the association was replicated in an independent cohort. A further reported finding was that TCR beta sequences accurately predicted the HLA-A and HLA-B alleles for most subjects in the first cohort. The sequencing pipeline was judged likely to have produced a cluster of highly shared sequence variants as a technical artifact. Linkage disequilibrium might explain the correlated functional status among segregating V segments, but an unknown experimental factor could not be ruled out. According to the authors, the approach could potentially be generalized to other disease states and immunological phenotypes. Some IMGT-functional V segments, including TRBV6-2 and TRBV6-3, could not be distinguished by the 87-base-pair reads and were therefore excluded. A later analysis associated roughly 17,000 TCR beta sequences with specific HLA alleles at a false discovery rate of 0.05. When HLA alleles, especially DR and DQ, strongly co-occurred, TCR associations were difficult to assign to individual alleles. In an earlier analysis of over 550 of the donors, most TCR beta V segments were observed in productive rearrangements about 87% or about 30% of the time, broadly matching IMGT annotations. Most TCR sequences were observed very rarely across donors, whereas some public TCRs were present in many individuals. In a later analysis, several top co-occurrence clusters were reported to appear linked to parvovirus B19, influenza, CMV and Epstein-Barr virus. In vitro tests confirmed that three of the cytomegalovirus-associated TCR beta chains recognize cytomegalovirus antigens. The earlier analysis of 450 to 700 of the donors excluded roughly 16 rarely observed V segments, including chromosome 9 orphons, because counts were too low. The cohort was sequenced for TCR beta chains only, and without alpha or paired-chain data the features that could be detected were limited. Because some donors lacked HLA typing at each locus, the association tests relied only on the typed subset.

The cohort comprised several hundred healthy bone marrow donors. All cohort members were sampled while nominally healthy, although unrecorded immune exposures were likely present. CMV serostatus was recorded as positive for 250 to 300 and negative for about half of the roughly 700 cohort members, whereas no CMV serostatus was recorded for the donor in question. A peripheral blood sample was collected from each donor, and TCR beta sequencing was performed on peripheral blood mononuclear cells. Genomic DNA was extracted from the blood cell samples with the Qiagen DNeasy Blood Extraction Kit. In this chain, TRBV28 is recombined with TRBJ2-7, with 12 bases in between that match TRBD2. Sequenced input: PBMCs. The sequence came from a human donor in good health. For the CDR3, the sequence is CASSFPLAGGSPNEQYF. The sequence in DNA is TGTGCCAGCAGTTTTCCACTAGCGGGAGGATCACCTAACGAGCAGTACTTC.